This note documents a single T cell receptor beta chain sequence. This clonotype was picked up many times. The antigen it recognizes is unknown. No much larger clone exists at a distance of one base, and base qualities are not known. The record originates from a study of T cells in Graves' hyperthyroidism and ophthalmopathy (dated by TCRdb to between 2018 and 2021). Describing the broader study: Peripheral blood was collected at initial diagnosis, before any treatment. A discovery cohort of fewer than 110 patients, fewer than 50 with Graves' ophthalmopathy and 55 to 65 with stable Graves' hyperthyroidism, was used to find distinguishing TCR V-J signatures. Prospective prediction of ophthalmopathy was tested in an independent validation cohort consisting of about 19 hyperthyroidism patients and over 15 patients who later progressed to ophthalmopathy. The approximately 98 discovery patients were randomly divided into training and test sets at a 7:3 ratio. In addition, the study compared T-cell repertoires in thyroid tissue and in blood from several Graves' hyperthyroidism patients. Once sampling was done, hyperthyroidism patients were given methimazole at a starting dose of 30 mg daily, whereas ophthalmopathy patients were given high-dose intravenous methylprednisolone. TCR Vbeta CDR3 sequencing of 135 peripheral blood samples (over 40 ophthalmopathy, 70 to 85 hyperthyroidism and approximately 17 progressor patients) is reported in the paper.

A patient counted as having stable Graves' hyperthyroidism if no progression to ophthalmopathy occurred over 18 months of follow-up. Hyperthyroidism patients were aged 18 to 65 years and newly diagnosed, with disease duration of less than 2 months. Patients with uncontrolled infections, other autoimmune diseases, pregnancy or lactation were excluded. Diagnoses relied on clinical symptoms, serum thyroxine and TRAb, thyroid ultrasound and orbital computed tomography. PBMCs were separated from approximately 10 ml of fresh peripheral blood using Ficoll-Paque density gradient centrifugation. Total RNA was extracted using Trizol reagent, and RNA quality was assessed on an Agilent 2100 Bioanalyzer. The TCR beta CDR3 regions were amplified from the RNA transcripts. The first round of RT-PCR for the TCR CDR3 was performed with the HTBI primer set and the Qiagen OneStep RT-PCR kit. A second multiplex PCR round built the libraries, followed by size selection and purification. Paired-end sequencing of the libraries was performed with 100 bp reads on an Illumina HiSeq2000. The study's own analysis went as follows. SOAPnuke was used to process the raw data, throwing out any read that contained adapters or uncalled bases, had a mean Phred below 15, or lacked an exact constant-primer or identifier match. COPE v1.2.5 was used to merge high-quality paired reads, and clonotypes were defined as unique nucleotide sequences. MiTCR v1.1 was used to align the clonotypes against IMGT TRBV, TRBD and TRBJ reference segments. The analysis was restricted to V-J combinations with a frequency above 0.0001, which together covered just over 99% of the repertoires. A TCS score was defined as the ratio of F50 (clonal expansion) to E x V (chaos), with BLOSUM62-based TCRdist applied between CDR3 peptides within each V-J. Welch's t-statistics and random forest reduced approximately 520 V-J features to some 14, which were used in a naive Bayes classifier (R e1071). Thyroid-blood repertoire similarity was quantified with the Morisita-Horn index. TCRdb applied fastp at Q25 and MiXCR to the public reads, then kept only in-frame beta chains. Each CDR3 protein gets just one entry, which takes the most common genes and DNA from the rows behind it. TCRdb's processing, not the study's, gives the V and J calls here. The sample table shows around 100,000 distinct CDR3 sequences, and around 50% are seen once. Roughly 24% of the sample is held by the ten biggest clonotypes.

The investigation overall reported the following: In validation, the model predicted progression to ophthalmopathy a median of 6.5 months before onset, with roughly 71% sensitivity and about 72% specificity. A model built on a 13 V-J signature distinguished ophthalmopathy from stable hyperthyroidism, reaching about 88% sensitivity and around 81% specificity in cross-validation and 80%/75% in testing. No statistical method was used to set the sample size in advance, and investigators knew the group allocation. Most expanded thyroid clonotypes (frequency above 0.001) were also found in blood, which suggests that blood repertoires may mirror thyroid immune responses.

CDR1 MNHNY and CDR2 SVGAGI are derived from the germline V gene (reference sequence). Measured from the cysteine to the phenylalanine, the CDR3 is 15 residues long. The only DNA kept is the CDR3, 45 bases in frame from the first base. The junction carries 17 bases between V and J, which are trimmed by 4 bases and 7 bases respectively. The chain is made from TRBV6-6 and TRBJ2-1, and perhaps TRBD1 as D gene, on 5 matching bases. Sample: blood. This sequence was found in a man in his forties with Graves' hyperthyroidism. The sequence in DNA is TGTGCCAGCAGTTCTCTTCGACAGAAAAATAATGAGCAGTTCTTC. Its product reads: CASSSLRQKNNEQFF.